Presented here are 8 T cell receptor beta chains from one specimen sequenced in a study of blood T cell repertoires in COVID-19. The assay was immunoSEQ multiplex PCR, and TCRdb's table has in-frame clones only and misses some. This sample has 350,000 to 550,000 clones, with approximately 92% found just once. Material: PBMCs or T cells enriched from blood (not recorded which). The source is a man aged 25-40 years who had recovered from COVID-19.

The rearrangement uses TRBV3-1 (or the pseudogene TRBV3-2) and TRBJ2-3; 10 nucleotides align to TRBD2. The CDR3 runs 14 residues. Germline CDR1 LGHDT, CDR2 YNNKEL (reference sequence). The V and J ends lost 4 bases and 5 bases, in that order; junction bases with no gene match: 3. DNA for the CDR3: TGTGCCAGCAGCCGGCTAGCGGGAGAAGATACGCAGTATTTT. This sequence encodes CASSRLAGEDTQYF.

This chain joins TRBV5-8 and TRBJ2-7; 8 nucleotides match TRBD1. The CDR3 is 15 residues long. CDR1 and CDR2 from the germline V gene are SGHTS and YDEGEE. V lost 0 bases to trimming and J lost 4 bases; unmatched junction nucleotides: 6. The CDR3 sequence: CASSLGDRTSYEQYF. In DNA form, the CDR3 reads TGTGCCAGCAGCTTGGGGGACAGGACTTCGTACGAGCAGTACTTC.

For this clone: Within the sample, other DNA sequences also encode this same CDR3. This chain connects TRBV5-1 to TRBJ2-5; TRBD2 matches at 9 bases. The CDR3 consists of 14 residues. V shed 5 bases, J shed 0 bases, and the junction held 2 bases outside the gene matches. The germline V gene has CDR1 SGHRS and CDR2 YFSETQ. This CDR3 reads CASRSSGNQETQYF. Here the CDR3 DNA reads TGCGCCAGCAGATCTAGCGGGAACCAAGAGACCCAGTACTTC.

The chain employs TRBV7-2 and TRBJ2-5; possibly TRBD2 for D (7 bases). Trimming took 5 bases from V and 6 from J, leaving 19 bases between them. CDR1 and CDR2 (germline): SGHTA, FQGNSA. The CDR3 contains 15 residues. The CDR3 loop is CASSKGEGGEKTQYF. In DNA form, the CDR3 reads TGTGCCAGCAGCAAGGGGGAGGGGGGTGAGAAGACCCAGTACTTC.

The chain's CDR3 is CSASPSGRTGELFF. Written as DNA, the CDR3 is TGCAGTGCTAGTCCTAGCGGGAGGACCGGGGAGCTGTTTTTT. The rearrangement links TRBV20-1 to TRBJ2-2, with TRBD2 matching over 11 bases. This CDR3 region has 14 residues. The V gene end was trimmed by 3 bases and the J gene end by 5 bases; junction bases not matched to a gene: 2. Germline V gene lookup returns CDR1 DFQATT and CDR2 SNEGSKA (reference sequence).

The chain is built from TRBV6-4 and TRBJ2-7; 7 positions match TRBD1. Germline trimming cut 10 bases from V and 5 bases from J; bases unmatched to any gene: 14. The CDR3 covers 14 residues. CDR1 is MRHNA, CDR2 SNTAGT, per germline. This CDR3 reads CANLSDRVLHEQYF. The DNA for the CDR3 is TGTGCCAACTTGTCTGACAGGGTCTTACACGAGCAGTACTTC.

The J gene is TRBJ2-7, the V gene TRBV7-2; TRBD2 aligns across 12 bases. V was clipped by 5 bases and J by 5 bases; unmatched bases: 13. CDR1 and CDR2 from the germline V gene are SGHTA and FQGNSA. This CDR3 has 17 amino acids. The CDR3 sequence is CASSPSSSGRAGNEQYF. CDR3 nucleotides: TGTGCCAGCAGCCCCAGCTCTAGCGGGAGGGCCGGGAACGAGCAGTACTTC.

V gene TRBV5-6 combines with J gene TRBJ1-2; no firm D call. V was pared by 4 bases and J by 4 bases, with 11 bases between. The CDR3 covers 13 residues. Germline V gene data show CDR1 as SGHDT and CDR2 as YYEEEE. CDR3 nucleotides: TGTGCCAGCAGCCCCAGGAATTTCTATGGCTACACCTTC. This translates into CASSPRNFYGYTF.